Below, 8 T cell receptor beta chains from the same sample are listed, as sequenced in a study of CD8+ T cells in alopecia areata. Following extraction, RNA underwent reverse transcription to cDNA, which served as the sequencing template. Assay used: immunoSEQ multiplex PCR; TCRdb lists only in-frame clones, some missing. The sample consists of roughly 40,000 clones, around 71% of them appearing once. The treatment was: oral pan-JAK inhibitor, 5-10 mg twice daily. This specimen consisted of CD8+ T cells sorted from blood, obtained at week 4, from a patient treated with tofacitinib. These receptors were collected from a human donor with alopecia areata.

The V call is TRBV15, the J call TRBJ2-1, with D uncertain. CDR1 is LNHNV and CDR2 is YYDKDF in the germline V gene (reference sequence). With 4 bases removed from V and 6 bases from J, the gap between germline ends came to 10 bases. The CDR3 consists of 13 residues. CDR3 nucleotide sequence: TGTGCCACCAGCATACCTGGCGGCAATGAGCAGTTCTTC. It specifies CATSIPGGNEQFF.

The chain recombines TRBV7-9 with TRBJ2-7; a possible D gene is TRBD1 (6 bases). Germline CDR1 and CDR2: SEHNR and FQNEAQ (reference sequence). The ends were cut back, 5 bases at V and 5 bases at J, with 16 bases in the middle. This CDR3 is built from 14 residues. CDR3 in DNA: TGTGCCAGCAGCCCCACAGGGTTTCTCCACGAGCAGTACTTC. Protein product: CASSPTGFLHEQYF.

The CDR3 spells CASSVRQGRTDTQYF. The CDR3 DNA sequence: TGTGCCAGTAGTGTTCGACAGGGGAGAACAGATACGCAGTATTTT. The V call is TRBV19, the J call TRBJ2-3; 8 bases match TRBD1. Germline CDR1 reads LNHDA; CDR2 reads SQIVND (reference sequence). The CDR3 is 15 residues long. With V trimmed by 5 bases and J by 3 bases, 7 bases remained unmatched.

As DNA, the CDR3 is TGTGCCAGCAGTGCGAACAGGGTTAACTACGAGCAGTACTTC. It specifies CASSANRVNYEQYF. This chain joins TRBV6-5 and TRBJ2-7, with D maybe TRBD1 (6 bases). Germline V gives CDR1 MNHEY, CDR2 SVGAGI. V was cut by 5 bases and J by 3 bases, with 14 bases left in between. There are 14 residues in the CDR3.

This chain joins TRBV29-1 and TRBJ2-5; TRBD1 or TRBD2 may be the D gene (5 bases each). The CDR3 extends over 12 amino acids. V was trimmed by 6 bases and J by 11 bases, leaving 19 bases between them. Germline values: CDR1 SQVTM, CDR2 ANQGSEA. DNA of the CDR3: TGCAGCGTGGGGGACGGAGGCTACAAGCAGTACTTC. Protein product: CSVGDGGYKQYF. The entire variable domain, with the rest obtained from reference TRBV29-1 and TRBJ2-5, is as follows: SAVISQKPSRDICQRGTSLTIQCQVDSQVTMMFWYRQQPGQSLTLIATANQGSEATYESGFVIDKFPISRPNLTFSTLTVSNMSPEDSSIYLCSVGDGGYKQYFGPGTRLLVL.

The chain recombines TRBV7-2 with TRBJ2-3; maybe TRBD2 (6 bases). This CDR3 is built from 16 residues. Looked up from germline, CDR1 is SGHTA and CDR2 is FQGNSA. Trimming pared 4 bases from V and 4 bases from J, leaving 18 bases between. This CDR3 is CASSSPGGEEADTQYF. CDR3 bases: TGTGCCAGCAGCTCCCCCGGCGGGGAGGAAGCAGATACGCAGTATTTT.

The chain employs TRBV5-1 and TRBJ2-5; TRBD1 is a possible D gene (6 bases). Between the trimmed V and J ends, which lost 9 bases and 3 bases, there was a span of 15 bases. The CDR3 has 13 residues. Germline loops: CDR1 SGHRS, CDR2 YFSETQ. This CDR3 reads CATRRGGEETQYF. For the CDR3, the DNA is TGCGCCACCAGACGTGGGGGCGAAGAGACCCAGTACTTC. Variable domain in full (rest from reference TRBV5-1 and TRBJ2-5): KAGVTQTPRYLIKTRGQQVTLSCSPISGHRSVSWYQQTPGQGLQFLFEYFSETQRNKGNFPGRFSGRQFSNSRSEMNVSTLELGDSALYLCATRRGGEETQYFGPGTRLLVL.

The chain is built from TRBV7-9 and TRBJ2-7; D is ambiguous. Per the germline V gene, CDR1 is SEHNR and CDR2 is FQNEAQ (reference sequence). The CDR3 extends over 14 amino acids. V was trimmed by 6 bases and J by 2 bases, leaving 14 bases between them. In nucleotides, the CDR3 is TGTGCCAGCAGTTCTCGGCTGGGCCCCTACGAGCAGTACTTC. This sequence encodes CASSSRLGPYEQYF. Full variable domain (rest looked up from reference TRBV7-9 and TRBJ2-7): DTGVSQNPRHKITKRGQNVTFRCDPISEHNRLYWYRQTLGQGPEFLTYFQNEAQLEKSRLLSDRFSAERPKGSFSTLEIQRTEQGDSAMYLCASSSRLGPYEQYFGPGTRLTVT.